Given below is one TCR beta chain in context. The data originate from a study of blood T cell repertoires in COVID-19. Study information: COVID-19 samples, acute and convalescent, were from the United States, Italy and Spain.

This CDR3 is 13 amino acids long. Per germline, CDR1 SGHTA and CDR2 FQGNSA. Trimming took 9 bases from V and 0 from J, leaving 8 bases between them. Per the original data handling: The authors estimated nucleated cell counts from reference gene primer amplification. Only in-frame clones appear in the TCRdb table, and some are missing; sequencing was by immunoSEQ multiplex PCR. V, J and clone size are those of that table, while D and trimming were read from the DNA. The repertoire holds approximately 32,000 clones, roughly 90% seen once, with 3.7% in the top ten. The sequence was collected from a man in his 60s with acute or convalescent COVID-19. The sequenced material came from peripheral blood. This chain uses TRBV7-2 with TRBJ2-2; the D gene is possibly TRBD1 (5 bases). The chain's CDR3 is CASETANTGELFF. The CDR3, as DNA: TGTGCCAGTGAGACAGCGAACACCGGGGAGCTGTTTTTT.